This passage covers 6 T cell receptor beta chains from one sample sequenced in a study of blood T cell repertoires in COVID-19 (dated by TCRdb to 2018 to 2021). Receptors were amplified or captured by the immunoSEQ multiplex PCR assay. This is the immuneACCESS table as TCRdb keeps it, with only in-frame sequences that have V and J called. A part of the clones is gone; compared with another copy, unresolved V genes explain less than half, and the rest is unexplained. The sample table shows under 95,000 clones, and 83% are seen once. Clones ranked in the top ten supply under 35% of the sample. Specimen: peripheral blood. These receptors all stem from a woman older than 75 with acute or convalescent COVID-19.

This chain joins TRBV7-9 and TRBJ2-7; D perhaps matches TRBD1 (5 bases). CDR3 length equals 13 residues. Deletions cut 7 bases from V and 6 bases from J, with 16 bases between. Germline CDR1 SEHNR, CDR2 FQNEAQ (reference sequence). CDR3 DNA sequence: TGTGCCAGCAAACAGGCAGATCACTCCGAGCAGTACTTC. Translating gives CASKQADHSEQYF.

The chain has TRBV3-1 (or the pseudogene TRBV3-2) and TRBJ1-6; D not certain. V lost 0 bases to trimming and J lost 5 bases, with 14 bases between them. The CDR3 is made up of 17 amino acids. Looked up from germline, CDR1 is LGHDT and CDR2 is YNNKEL (reference sequence). The chain's CDR3 is CASSQDRGGRHNSPLHF. The CDR3 nucleotides are TGTGCCAGCAGCCAAGATCGGGGAGGGCGACATAATTCACCCCTCCACTTT.

This chain uses TRBV24-1 with TRBJ2-1; 9 bases agree with TRBD2. The CDR3 length is 15 residues. The germline V gene has CDR1 KGHDR and CDR2 SFDVKD. V lost 0 bases and J lost 9; bases outside the gene matches: 5. CDR3 sequence reads: CATSDLPSGKAEQFF. DNA for the CDR3: TGTGCCACCAGTGATTTGCCTAGCGGGAAGGCTGAGCAGTTCTTC.

The gene calls are TRBV11-2 and TRBJ2-3; D uncertain. Trimming removed 0 bases at V and 0 bases at J, with 10 bases between. Germline assignment: CDR1 SGHAT and CDR2 FQNNGV. CDR3 length: 16 residues. CDR3 sequence: CASSLDLALSTDTQYF. As DNA, the CDR3 is TGTGCCAGCAGCTTAGATCTTGCGCTTAGCACAGATACGCAGTATTTT.

The chain uses TRBV4-1 and TRBJ1-1, with D perhaps TRBD1 (5 bases). The CDR3 extends over 14 amino acids. The V end lost 2 bases, the J end lost 1 base, and 8 bases lay between the germline ends. Per the germline V gene, CDR1 is MGHRA and CDR2 is YSYEKL. For the CDR3, the DNA is TGCGCCAGCAGCCAACCTGACAGGAACACTGAAGCTTTCTTT. This sequence encodes CASSQPDRNTEAFF.

The chain couples TRBV11-2 to TRBJ2-1, with 14 bases that match TRBD2. V shed 1 base, J shed 1 base, and the junction held 3 bases outside the gene matches. Germline V gene lookup returns CDR1 SGHAT and CDR2 FQNNGV. CDR3 length: 18 residues. Written as DNA, the CDR3 is TGTGCCAGCAGCTTAGGTGGGACTAGCGGGAGTTCCTACAATGAGCAGTTCTTC. This gives the protein CASSLGGTSGSSYNEQFF. Full variable domain (missing parts from reference TRBV11-2 and TRBJ2-1): EAGVAQSPRYKIIEKRQSVAFWCNPISGHATLYWYQQILGQGPKLLIQFQNNGVVDDSQLPKDRFSAERLKGVDSTLKIQPAKLEDSAVYLCASSLGGTSGSSYNEQFFGPGTRLTVL.